Detailed here is one TCR beta chain. Its matching antigen is unknown. The germline gives CDR1 SQVTM, CDR2 ANQGSEA. J gave up 2 bases and V 6 bases, and 6 bases lay outside the gene matches. The CDR3 extends over 14 amino acids. The data derive from a study of CD8+ T cells in alopecia areata. The overall study: Tofacitinib therapy lasting 6 to 18 months was followed by 6 months off drug. Scoring treated patients' severity relied on the percentage of scalp area affected. Findings of the study overall: During tofacitinib treatment, many expanded lesional clones remained in scalp and blood.

The sequencing template was cDNA reverse transcribed from extracted RNA. Clones were sequenced by immunoSEQ multiplex PCR, and TCRdb holds only the in-frame ones, with some missing. There are roughly 250,000 clones in the sample; 60% occur only once, and 0.75% to 0.95% lies in the top ten. Specified treatment: oral pan-JAK inhibitor, 5-10 mg twice daily. Peripheral blood and lesional scalp punch biopsies came from alopecia areata patients. The J gene is TRBJ2-7, the V gene TRBV29-1, with 11 nucleotides matching TRBD1. The sample in question was CD4+ T cells sorted from blood, obtained at week 52, from a patient treated with tofacitinib. The sequence derives from a human donor with alopecia areata. The CDR3 nucleotides read TGCAGCGTCGCGGGACAGGGGGGCCCCTACGAGCAGTACTTC. Translated, it gives CSVAGQGGPYEQYF.